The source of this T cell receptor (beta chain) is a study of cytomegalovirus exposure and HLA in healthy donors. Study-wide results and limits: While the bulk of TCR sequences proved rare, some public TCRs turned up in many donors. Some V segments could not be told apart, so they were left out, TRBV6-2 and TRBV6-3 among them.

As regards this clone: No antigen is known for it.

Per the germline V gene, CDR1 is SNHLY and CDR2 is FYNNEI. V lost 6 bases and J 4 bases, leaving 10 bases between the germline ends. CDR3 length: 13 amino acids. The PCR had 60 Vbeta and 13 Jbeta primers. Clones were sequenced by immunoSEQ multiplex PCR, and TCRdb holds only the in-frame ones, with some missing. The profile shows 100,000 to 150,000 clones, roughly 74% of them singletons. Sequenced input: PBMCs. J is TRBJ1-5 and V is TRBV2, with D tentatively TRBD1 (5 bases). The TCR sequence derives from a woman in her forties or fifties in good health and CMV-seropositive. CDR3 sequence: CASRGQENQPQHF. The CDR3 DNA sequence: TGTGCCAGCAGGGGGCAGGAGAATCAGCCCCAGCATTTT.